The 19 T cell receptor beta chains below were found in one sample sequenced in a study of T cell clusters in autoimmune cytopenias. Tens of thousands of genome equivalents of blood DNA were amplified for TRB. Multiplex touch-down PCR amplified TRB using TRB-A and TRB-B pools in one tube. Following a re-call of the multiplex PCR reads, TCRdb has one entry per CDR3 protein and lacks DNA. The sample has under 8,000 distinct CDR3 sequences. These data were also reused for a study on T cell repertoires in aging, cancer and after chemotherapy.

Input material: peripheral blood. The receptor set was obtained from a human donor in good health.

V usage is TRBV6-4 and J usage is TRBJ2-3. Germline lookup yields CDR1 MRHNA and CDR2 SNTAGT. The CDR3 has 14 amino acids. CDR3 protein: CASSEVPGTDTKYF.

This clonotype is classed as medium-sized by frequency. This chain uses TRBV6-5 with TRBJ2-1. CDR1 is MNHEY and CDR2 is SVGAGI in the germline V gene. The CDR3 is 12 residues long. The CDR3 region is CASSPAVGEQFF.

This sequence joins TRBV6-5 and TRBJ2-1; the TRBD1 assignment by TCRdb is unverifiable without DNA. Germline CDR1 and CDR2: MNHEY and SVGAGI. The CDR3 runs to 19 residues. The CDR3 loop is CASSSAQGVSELPYNEQFF.

This sequence joins TRBV19 and TRBJ2-7; TCRdb calls TRBD1, which cannot be checked without DNA. Germline V gene lookup returns CDR1 LNHDA and CDR2 SQIVND (reference sequence). The length of the CDR3 is 14 residues. The chain's CDR3 is CASGRQGVTHEQYF. Full variable domain (outside the CDR3, taken from reference TRBV19 and TRBJ2-7): DGGITQSPKYLFRKEGQNVTLSCEQNLNHDAMYWYRQDPGQGLRLIYYSQIVNDFQKGDIAEGYSVSREKKESFPLTVTSAQKNPTAFYLCASGRQGVTHEQYFGPGTRLTVT.

The gene calls are TRBV30 and TRBJ2-7; checking the TCRdb D call of TRBD1 is not possible without DNA. Germline V CDR1 and CDR2: GTSNPN, SVGIG (reference sequence). The CDR3 is 13 residues long. This CDR3 is CAWSPGLGDEQYF. The full variable domain, in which reference TRBV30 and TRBJ2-7 provide the parts outside the CDR3, is SQTIHQWPATLVQPVGSPLSLECTVEGTSNPNLYWYRQAAGRGLQLLFYSVGIGQISSEVPQNLSASRPQDRQFILSSKKLLLSDSGFYLCAWSPGLGDEQYFGPGTRLTVT.

The gene calls are TRBV19 and TRBJ2-5; the D gene TCRdb calls, TRBD1, cannot be checked with no DNA. The CDR3 contains 16 residues. CDR1 is LNHDA and CDR2 is SQIVND in the germline V gene (reference sequence). CDR3 residues: CASSTDRENVEETQYF.

This clonotype shows up as medium-sized by frequency. V usage is TRBV19 and J usage is TRBJ2-7; the D call from TCRdb, TRBD1, cannot be confirmed without DNA. The CDR3 is 14 amino acids. CDR1 and CDR2 (germline): LNHDA, SQIVND (reference sequence). CDR3 loop: CASSPTDGNYEQYF.

This clonotype is identified as medium-sized from frequency. The chain uses TRBV6-5 and TRBJ2-7; TCRdb's assignment of TRBD1 cannot be checked, as there is no DNA. Germline lookup yields CDR1 MNHEY and CDR2 SVGAGI. The CDR3 runs 15 residues. CDR3 sequence: CASSYSTGGGYEQYF.

The V gene is TRBV6-4, the J gene TRBJ2-3; TCRdb returns TRBD2, unconfirmable since there is no DNA. The length of the CDR3 is 16 residues. Per the germline V gene, CDR1 is MRHNA and CDR2 is SNTAGT. The CDR3 loop reads CASSEKGLASTDTQYF.

The CDR3 sequence: CARSHGQGYSYEQYF. This chain links TRBV7-2 with TRBJ2-7; with no DNA, the TCRdb D assignment of TRBD1 cannot be verified. The germline V gene encodes CDR1 SGHTA and CDR2 FQGNSA. The CDR3 has 15 residues. Using reference TRBV7-2 and TRBJ2-7 for the parts outside the CDR3, the full variable domain is GAGVSQSPSNKVTEKGKDVELRCDPISGHTALYWYRQSLGQGLEFLIYFQGNSAPDKSGLPSDRFSAERTGGSVSTLTIQRTQQEDSAVYLCARSHGQGYSYEQYFGPGTRLTVT.

V is TRBV7-6 and J is TRBJ1-3. The CDR3 is 14 amino acids. Germline V gene lookup returns CDR1 SGHVS and CDR2 FNYEAQ. CDR3 loop: CASSEQGSGNTIYF.

The chain combines TRBV15 with TRBJ2-1. Germline values: CDR1 LNHNV, CDR2 YYDKDF (reference sequence). This CDR3 is built from 13 residues. CDR3 residues: CATSWNSYNEQFF.

The J gene is TRBJ2-7, the V gene TRBV6-5. This CDR3 has 15 amino acids. The V gene's germline CDR1 is MNHEY and CDR2 SVGAGI. The CDR3 loop reads CASSYSSRSPYEQYF.

This chain uses TRBV6-1 with TRBJ2-7; absent DNA, TCRdb's TRBD1 call cannot be checked. The length of the CDR3 is 14 residues. Germline V lookup: CDR1 MNHNS, CDR2 SASEGT. The CDR3 region is CAAQSGQGAGEQYF.

This chain connects TRBV19 to TRBJ2-2; with no DNA, the TCRdb D assignment of TRBD2 cannot be verified. Germline V gene sequence: CDR1 LNHDA, CDR2 SQIVND (reference sequence). This CDR3 is built from 17 residues. CDR3 sequence: CASSTDSGGAYTGELFF.

This clonotype is classed as medium-sized by frequency. The chain carries TRBV19 and TRBJ2-7; TCRdb proposes TRBD1, but this gene call is untestable without DNA. Per the germline V gene, CDR1 is LNHDA and CDR2 is SQIVND (reference sequence). This CDR3 has 13 residues. This CDR3 reads CASSIYTGYEQYF.

The chain joins TRBV6-6 to TRBJ2-6; TCRdb gives TRBD1 as the D gene, but with no DNA this cannot be confirmed. Germline CDR1 is MNHNY and CDR2 is SVGAGI (reference sequence). The CDR3 extends over 19 amino acids. CDR3 sequence: CASSYSGGSVGSGANVLTF.

This chain connects TRBV6-9 to TRBJ1-4; TCRdb calls TRBD1, which cannot be checked without DNA. The CDR3 spans 17 residues. The V gene's germline CDR1 is MNHGY and CDR2 SVAAGI. The CDR3 spells CASKPGQGAKGRGKLFF.

Measured by frequency, this clonotype is medium-sized. The V call is TRBV12-3 or TRBV12-4, the J call TRBJ2-6; TCRdb proposes TRBD1, but this gene call is untestable without DNA. The CDR3 runs to 17 residues. CDR3 sequence reads: CASRLTGTPLEANVLTF.